The 10 T cell receptor beta chains reported below all come from one sample, sequenced in a study of blood T cell repertoires in COVID-19. Sequenced by immunoSEQ multiplex PCR; TCRdb stores in-frame clones only, minus some. The sample holds some 160,000 clones, approximately 91% seen once. The sample taken for sequencing was peripheral blood. The receptors were gathered from a man aged 18 to 35 with acute or convalescent COVID-19.

This rearrangement joins TRBV2 to TRBJ1-5; TRBD1 matches 12 bases. The DNA matches TRBJ2-3 better at its end, which makes the J call doubtful. Germline V gene sequence: CDR1 SNHLY, CDR2 FYNNEI. The CDR3 is 17 amino acids. The CDR3 loop is CASSAGQGAGSNQPQYF. The CDR3 nucleotides read TGTGCCAGCAGCGCGGGACAGGGGGCAGGGAGCAATCAGCCCCAGTATTTT.

A single count supports this clone. This chain uses TRBV12-3 or TRBV12-4 with TRBJ2-7; 7 nucleotides line up with TRBD1. This CDR3 contains 12 residues. V gave up 6 bases and J gave up 6 bases; unmatched junction bases: 5. Written as DNA, the CDR3 is TGTGCCAGCAGCTCACAGGGGACCGAGCAGTACTTC. Protein: CASSSQGTEQYF.

This rearrangement joins TRBV3-1 (or the pseudogene TRBV3-2) to TRBJ2-5; no clear D. The ends were cut back, 1 base at V and 2 bases at J, with 8 bases in the middle. Germline-derived CDR1 and CDR2 are LGHDT and YNNKEL (reference sequence). This CDR3 region has 14 residues. The DNA for the CDR3 is TGTGCCAGCAGCCAAGTCGCCAGACAAGAGACCCAGTACTTC. This codes for CASSQVARQETQYF.

The chain joins TRBV10-3 to TRBJ1-3, with 7 bases matching TRBD1. In germline, CDR1 is ENHRY, CDR2 SYGVKD. V gave up 2 bases and J gave up 4 bases; unmatched junction bases: 2. CDR3 length equals 14 residues. CDR3 region: CAISEQGEGNTIYF. The CDR3 DNA reads TGTGCCATCAGTGAGCAGGGGGAAGGAAACACCATATATTTT.

The V and J genes are TRBV5-1 and TRBJ2-7; TRBD1 aligns across 8 bases. Germline V gives CDR1 SGHRS, CDR2 YFSETQ. CDR3 length: 16 residues. With 0 bases clipped from V and 4 bases from J, the junction kept 9 bases outside the gene matches. The CDR3 sequence is CASSLALTGAEYEQYF. The CDR3 coding sequence is TGCGCCAGCAGCTTGGCCTTGACAGGGGCTGAGTACGAGCAGTACTTC. Complete variable domain (other parts from reference TRBV5-1 and TRBJ2-7): KAGVTQTPRYLIKTRGQQVTLSCSPISGHRSVSWYQQTPGQGLQFLFEYFSETQRNKGNFPGRFSGRQFSNSRSEMNVSTLELGDSALYLCASSLALTGAEYEQYFGPGTRLTVT.

V is TRBV6-6 and J is TRBJ2-3; D unresolved. CDR3 length equals 15 residues. Germline-derived CDR1 and CDR2 are MNHNY and SVGAGI (reference sequence). Between the trimmed V and J ends, which lost 0 bases and 2 bases, there was a span of 9 bases. Here the CDR3 reads CASSYSGSFTDTQYF. The DNA for the CDR3 is TGTGCCAGCAGTTACTCCGGTAGCTTCACAGATACGCAGTATTTT.

This chain connects TRBV27 to TRBJ2-1; 7 bases align to TRBD1. The length of the CDR3 is 16 residues. Germline V lookup: CDR1 MNHEY, CDR2 SMNVEV (reference sequence). The trim removed 5 bases at V and 1 base at J, leaving 8 bases unmatched. The CDR3 region has the DNA TGTGCCAGCAGTCTGTCCGGGACAGTTTCCTACAATGAGCAGTTCTTC. This encodes CASSLSGTVSYNEQFF.

The V and J genes are TRBV5-1 and TRBJ2-5; tentatively, D is TRBD1 (6 bases). The CDR3 loop spans 14 amino acids. Trimming shortened V by 4 bases and J by 0 bases, and 10 bases separated the two germline ends. CDR1 is SGHRS, CDR2 YFSETQ, per germline. The CDR3 bases are TGCGCCAGCAGCACCCAGGGGTACCAAGAGACCCAGTACTTC. This translates into CASSTQGYQETQYF.

The chain uses TRBV30 and TRBJ1-1; TRBD1 aligns across 11 bases. Germline V gene lookup returns CDR1 GTSNPN and CDR2 SVGIG (reference sequence). The length of the CDR3 is 16 residues. After removal of 1 base from V and 0 bases from J, the junction contained 4 bases not matched to a gene. CDR3 residues: CAWSGTGGLMNTEAFF. The CDR3 nucleotides read TGTGCCTGGAGTGGGACAGGGGGCTTGATGAACACTGAAGCTTTCTTT.

The chain couples TRBV12-5 to TRBJ2-7; 7 positions agree with TRBD1. Germline V gene data show CDR1 as LGHNT and CDR2 as FRNRAP. This CDR3 contains 15 residues. J gave up 1 base and V 6 bases, and 9 bases lay outside the gene matches. The CDR3 nucleotides are TGTGCTAGTGGCCCTGACAGGGATGGATCCTACGAGCAGTACTTC. This encodes CASGPDRDGSYEQYF.